Sequencing of this T cell receptor beta chain was carried out in a study of a mutant IDH1 vaccine in newly diagnosed glioma. Study information: Treated patients, averaging 40.4 years, were about 62% male and roughly 38% female.

Sample time point: week 47, end of study. Each dose of the vaccine consisted of 300 ug of mutant IDH1 20-mer peptide, with topical imiquimod. CDR3 length: 13 amino acids. From germline, CDR1 is MGHRA and CDR2 YSYEKL. V dropped 3 bases and J dropped 4 bases, with 10 bases sitting between them. Profiling relied on immunoSEQ multiplex PCR, and the TCRdb table lists in-frame clones only, not all of them. This sample has 8,500 to 14,000 clones, with 65% to 85% found just once. Notes on the study in general: Pseudoprogression seemed unlinked to shifts in top peripheral T cell clonotypes.

This clone was seen only once. Its target is not known. This receptor was obtained from a man younger than 40 with glioma. The chain joins TRBV4-1 to TRBJ2-7, with D maybe TRBD1 (5 bases). The sequencing used PBMCs, collected from a glioma patient whose treatment included an IDH1 peptide vaccine. CDR3 sequence: CASSQENRYEQYF. The CDR3 coding sequence is TGCGCCAGCAGCCAGGAAAACAGGTACGAGCAGTACTTC.